A single sample is the source of the 25 T cell receptor beta chains below, sequenced in a study of blood T cell repertoires in COVID-19. Profiling relied on immunoSEQ multiplex PCR, and the TCRdb table lists in-frame clones only, not all of them. The table lists over 200,000 clones, under 90% of them singletons. Sample: peripheral blood. All receptors come from a woman aged 80 or over with active or convalescent COVID-19.

The gene calls are TRBV5-4 and TRBJ2-6; D unresolved. The CDR3 loop spans 15 amino acids. Trimming stripped 4 bases from V and 1 base from J, with 9 bases between. Per the germline V gene, CDR1 is SGHNT and CDR2 is YYREEE (reference sequence). The CDR3 sequence is CASSGSGSGANVLTF. CDR3 nucleotide sequence: TGTGCCAGCAGCGGCTCCGGGTCTGGGGCCAACGTCCTGACTTTC.

The chain employs TRBV9 and TRBJ2-3; 8 positions agree with TRBD2. The CDR3 has 15 residues. V shed 4 bases, J shed 7 bases, and the junction held 11 bases outside the gene matches. Germline V gene sequence: CDR1 SGDLS, CDR2 YYNGEE. In nucleotides, the CDR3 is TGTGCCAGCAGCCTAGGGGGGCTAGCGGGCAATACGCAGTATTTT. Residues: CASSLGGLAGNTQYF.

This chain connects TRBV7-3 to TRBJ2-3; 12 nucleotides agree with TRBD2. The CDR3 has 15 amino acids. The germline CDR1 and CDR2 sequences are SGHTA and FQGTGA. Trimming at V came to 5 bases and at J to 3 bases, leaving 3 bases not matched to a gene. The CDR3 reads CASSQTSGGTDTQYF. The DNA for the CDR3 is TGTGCCAGCAGCCAGACTAGCGGGGGTACAGATACGCAGTATTTT.

The genes are TRBV15 and TRBJ2-7; TRBD1 aligns across 7 bases. The CDR3 spans 17 residues. V lost 5 bases, J lost 0 bases, and 13 bases stayed unmatched. The V gene's germline CDR1 is LNHNV and CDR2 YYDKDF (reference sequence). CDR3 nucleotides: TGTGCCACCAGCTTAAAGAGGACAGGAAAACTCTCCTACGAGCAGTACTTC. As protein: CATSLKRTGKLSYEQYF.

The V gene is TRBV24-1, the J gene TRBJ2-3; no reliable D call. Trimming removed 6 bases at V and 0 bases at J, with 12 bases between. The V gene's germline CDR1 is KGHDR and CDR2 SFDVKD. The CDR3 runs 15 residues. The CDR3 loop is CATSPGRTSTDTQYF. In DNA, the CDR3 is TGTGCCACCAGTCCCGGTAGAACTAGCACAGATACGCAGTATTTT.

The chain carries TRBV7-8 and TRBJ1-4; tentative D call: TRBD1 (5 bases). The ends were cut back, 11 bases at V and 5 bases at J, with 15 bases in the middle. Germline loops: CDR1 SGHVS, CDR2 FQNEAQ. This CDR3 has 13 amino acids. CDR3 nucleotide sequence: TGTGCCCAACTGCGGCGGGGGAATGAAAAACTGTTTTTT. As protein: CAQLRRGNEKLFF.

This clone was counted a few times. The genes are TRBV7-2 and TRBJ1-3; D not certain. This CDR3 comprises 14 residues. Trimming cost V 5 bases and J 2 bases, with 10 bases left between them. Germline V gene sequence: CDR1 SGHTA, CDR2 FQGNSA. The CDR3 DNA sequence: TGTGCCAGCAGCCCACTAGTCACTGGAAACACCATATATTTT. This gives the protein CASSPLVTGNTIYF.

The chain uses TRBV7-9 and TRBJ1-1; D possibly corresponds to TRBD1 (5 bases). CDR1 is SEHNR, CDR2 FQNEAQ, per germline (reference sequence). Trimming cost V 2 bases and J 6 bases, with 19 bases left between them. This CDR3 has 16 amino acids. The CDR3 protein is CASSLRSGQGPSEAFF. The CDR3 coding sequence is TGTGCCAGCAGCTTACGGTCAGGTCAGGGCCCTTCTGAAGCTTTCTTT.

The rearrangement uses TRBV5-1 and TRBJ2-7; no firm D call. CDR3 length equals 14 residues. V was trimmed by 7 bases and J by 0 bases, leaving 14 bases between them. Germline lookup yields CDR1 SGHRS and CDR2 YFSETQ. Here the CDR3 DNA reads TGCGCCAGCGTTTCCGACCCTAGCTCCTACGAGCAGTACTTC. It translates to CASVSDPSSYEQYF. The complete variable domain, with remaining parts taken from reference TRBV5-1 and TRBJ2-7, reads KAGVTQTPRYLIKTRGQQVTLSCSPISGHRSVSWYQQTPGQGLQFLFEYFSETQRNKGNFPGRFSGRQFSNSRSEMNVSTLELGDSALYLCASVSDPSSYEQYFGPGTRLTVT.

As to this clone: The sample carries other DNA sequences with the same CDR3. The gene calls are TRBV7-2 and TRBJ2-7; 7 bases are a match to TRBD1. The CDR3 contains 14 residues. Looked up from germline, CDR1 is SGHTA and CDR2 is FQGNSA. V lost 1 base and J lost 4; bases outside the gene matches: 4. In DNA form, the CDR3 reads TGTGCCAGCAGCTTAGGAGGGGGCTCTTACGAGCAGTACTTC. It specifies CASSLGGGSYEQYF.

The rearrangement joins TRBV7-9 to TRBJ2-5; TRBD2 matches at 7 bases. Trimming cost V 1 base and J 0 bases; bases outside gene matches: 2. The CDR3 contains 15 residues. Germline V gives CDR1 SEHNR, CDR2 FQNEAQ (reference sequence). The CDR3 sequence is CASSLGAGYQETQYF. The DNA of the CDR3 is TGTGCCAGCAGCTTAGGAGCGGGGTACCAAGAGACCCAGTACTTC.

This chain connects TRBV6-5 to TRBJ2-6, with no clear D. The CDR3 is 12 amino acids. V lost 9 bases to trimming and J lost 1 base, with 4 bases between them. Germline V gives CDR1 MNHEY, CDR2 SVGAGI. The CDR3 region is CASRSGANVLTF. As DNA, the CDR3 is TGTGCCAGTCGGTCTGGGGCCAACGTCCTGACTTTC.

The chain couples TRBV18 to TRBJ1-1, with D perhaps TRBD1 (6 bases). Deletions cut 3 bases from V and 8 bases from J, with 19 bases between. Germline CDR1 is KGHSH and CDR2 is LQKENI. The CDR3 has 15 residues. This CDR3 is CASSPLGQGRSEAFF. The CDR3 DNA is TGTGCCAGCTCACCCCTGGGGCAGGGGCGATCCGAAGCTTTCTTT.

The genes are TRBV7-6 and TRBJ1-5; 10 bases are a match to TRBD1. Unmatched junction bases numbered 14, after V lost 1 base and J lost 2 bases. There are 20 residues in the CDR3. Germline V gives CDR1 SGHVS, CDR2 FNYEAQ. CDR3 loop: CASSLGLGTGVQEGNQPQHF. CDR3 sequence (DNA): TGTGCCAGCAGCTTAGGGTTAGGGACAGGGGTTCAAGAAGGCAATCAGCCCCAGCATTTT.

The CDR3 sequence is CATSDPTGAKSSYNEQFF. DNA for the CDR3: TGTGCCACCAGTGACCCGACAGGGGCGAAAAGCTCCTACAATGAGCAGTTCTTC. This chain uses TRBV24-1 with TRBJ2-1; 8 nucleotides agree with TRBD1. V dropped 4 bases and J dropped 0; count of bases not matched to a gene: 10. This CDR3 is 18 amino acids long. Per the germline V gene, CDR1 is KGHDR and CDR2 is SFDVKD.

The chain has TRBV7-3 and TRBJ1-6; TRBD1 aligns across 8 bases. With 1 base clipped from V and 9 bases from J, the junction kept 8 bases outside the gene matches. Germline V gene sequence: CDR1 SGHTA, CDR2 FQGTGA. This CDR3 is built from 16 residues. The CDR3 DNA is TGTGCCAGCAGCTTAAATGCCAGGGGGCTAAGTTCACCCCTCCACTTT. It translates to CASSLNARGLSSPLHF. Drawing the rest from reference TRBV7-3 and TRBJ1-6, the complete variable domain is GAGVSQTPSNKVTEKGKYVELRCDPISGHTALYWYRQSLGQGPEFLIYFQGTGAADDSGLPNDRFFAVRPEGSVSTLKIQRTERGDSAVYLCASSLNARGLSSPLHFGNGTRLTVT.

The chain joins TRBV5-4 to TRBJ2-7; a possible D gene is TRBD1 (6 bases). This CDR3 has 14 residues. The germline gives CDR1 SGHNT, CDR2 YYREEE (reference sequence). V lost 4 bases, J lost 1 base, and 12 bases lay in between. The CDR3 loop is CASSPNRDSYEQYF. Written as DNA, the CDR3 is TGTGCCAGCAGCCCCAACAGGGATTCCTACGAGCAGTACTTC.

V is TRBV7-2 and J is TRBJ2-2, with 7 bases aligning to TRBD1. Germline V lookup: CDR1 SGHTA, CDR2 FQGNSA. This CDR3 has 14 residues. With 3 bases clipped from V and 4 bases from J, the junction kept 2 bases outside the gene matches. CDR3 in amino acids: CASSLQGVTGELFF. CDR3 sequence (DNA): TGTGCCAGCAGCTTGCAGGGGGTCACCGGGGAGCTGTTTTTT.

V gene TRBV29-1 combines with J gene TRBJ1-5; no clear D. There are 13 residues in the CDR3. Germline V gene data show CDR1 as SQVTM and CDR2 as ANQGSEA. Trimming took 2 bases from V and 6 from J, leaving 11 bases between them. CDR3 loop: CSVELSEGQPQHF. CDR3 bases: TGCAGCGTTGAACTGTCTGAGGGTCAGCCCCAGCATTTT.

A single count supports this clone. This chain uses TRBV5-4 with TRBJ2-1, with 10 bases fitting TRBD1. Per the germline V gene, CDR1 is SGHNT and CDR2 is YYREEE (reference sequence). Losses at the gene ends were 2 bases for V and 9 bases for J; bases not matched to a gene: 8. This CDR3 region has 15 residues. This CDR3 reads CASSFGWTGGGEQFF. CDR3 DNA sequence: TGTGCCAGCAGCTTTGGTTGGACAGGGGGAGGTGAGCAGTTCTTC.

This chain links TRBV20-1 with TRBJ2-1; 9 bases are shared with TRBD2. V was pared by 3 bases and J by 4 bases, with 7 bases of the junction left unmatched. Germline V gives CDR1 DFQATT, CDR2 SNEGSKA (reference sequence). CDR3 size: 15 residues. As DNA, the CDR3 is TGCAGTGCTAGTCGGGCGGGGGGGCTGTACAATGAGCAGTTCTTC. Its translation is CSASRAGGLYNEQFF.

V is TRBV11-3 and J is TRBJ1-6; D perhaps matches TRBD1 (6 bases). Trimming shortened V by 2 bases and J by 6 bases, and 8 bases separated the two germline ends. The germline V gene encodes CDR1 SGHNT and CDR2 YENEEA. This CDR3 is built from 14 residues. In nucleotides, the CDR3 is TGTGCCAGCAGCTTAAGGACAGCTAATTCACCCCTCCACTTT. Its protein product is CASSLRTANSPLHF.

The chain couples TRBV6-5 to TRBJ1-1; 7 bases match TRBD1. CDR3 length equals 15 residues. The J segment lost 1 base and the V segment lost 7 bases, leaving 9 bases of the junction unmatched. CDR1 is MNHEY, CDR2 SVGAGI, per germline. The CDR3 sequence is CASTRQGIGNTEAFF. The CDR3 DNA sequence: TGTGCCAGCACGAGACAGGGCATAGGGAACACTGAAGCTTTCTTT.

This chain links TRBV12-3 or TRBV12-4 with TRBJ1-2, with D unclear. The CDR3 has 12 amino acids. V lost 0 bases and J 7 bases, leaving 6 bases between the germline ends. CDR3 DNA sequence: TGTGCCAGCAGTTTAGCCGGGAGTGGCTACACCTTC. It translates to CASSLAGSGYTF.

The CDR3 sequence: CASSLRRGGGIRYSPLHF. CDR3 coding DNA: TGTGCCAGCAGTTTACGCCGGGGAGGAGGTATTCGGTATTCACCCCTCCACTTT. The rearrangement links TRBV28 to TRBJ1-6; the D is unclear. CDR3 length: 18 amino acids. CDR1 MDHEN and CDR2 SYDVKM come from the germline V gene. Trimming left V 2 bases short and J 8 bases short, with 22 bases between.